These T cell receptor beta chains were read from a single sample in a study of spatial heterogeneity in lung cancer. A single record per CDR3 protein comes from TCRdb applying MiXCR to the 5' RACE reads. The table has around 120,000 distinct CDR3 sequences, less than 15% seen once; the top ten hold roughly 17%. The sequencing here drew on PBMCs, taken at follow-up. These receptors all come from a male donor with early-stage non-small cell lung cancer. The CDR3 runs from the conserved cysteine through the conserved F or W. The order of the fields is J gene, D gene, V gene, clone size, CDR3 DNA, CDR3 protein. D genes are given only for firm matches. Clone size is given for some rows only: seen once, a few or many times, or a class if the clone is expanded.

>TRBJ2-1|-|TRBV28|few
TGTGCCAGCAGTTCCCCGGTAGGTGAGCAGTTCTTC
CASSSPVGEQFF
>TRBJ2-7|TRBD1|TRBV6-2/TRBV6-3|many
TGTGCCAGCAGTTACGCCGCAGGGGGCTTCTACGAGCAGTACTTC
CASSYAAGGFYEQYF
>TRBJ1-2|TRBD1|TRBV20-1|many
TGCAGTGCTATCGGGGTCAGGGGGAACTATGGCTACACCTTC
CSAIGVRGNYGYTF
>TRBJ2-1|-|TRBV6-4|many
TGTGCCAGCAGTGACACACGGCAGGCCGAGCAGTTCTTC
CASSDTRQAEQFF
>TRBJ1-6|-|TRBV7-9|-
TGTGCCAGCAGCTTAGGACAGGCAACCCTCCACTTT
CASSLGQATLHF
>TRBJ2-5|-|TRBV5-4|few
TGTGCCAGCAGTTCCCCCCGGGAGCAAGAGACCCAGTACTTC
CASSSPREQETQYF
>TRBJ1-5|-|TRBV18|many
TGTGCCAGCTCACCAAACACGGCACGGGATCAGCCCCAGCATTTT
CASSPNTARDQPQHF
>TRBJ2-1|TRBD1|TRBV7-8|few
TGTGCCAGCAGCCCTCTGGGACAGGGGATCCTCGATGAGCAGTTCTTC
CASSPLGQGILDEQFF
>TRBJ1-2|-|TRBV18|many
TGTGCCAGCTCACCACCGTCGGGGCGTAACTATGGCTACACCTTC
CASSPPSGRNYGYTF
>TRBJ1-2|-|TRBV6-5|many
TGTGCCAGCAGTCCTACAGGGAACTATGGCTACACCTTC
CASSPTGNYGYTF
>TRBJ1-4|-|TRBV20-1|-
TGCAGTGCTAGAGATGCCGGGGGCGCAGATGAAAAACTGTTTTTT
CSARDAGGADEKLFF
>TRBJ2-6|TRBD2|TRBV2|few
TGTGCCAGCAGTCCTTCGGGACTAGCGGGCTCTGGGGCCAACGTCCTGACTTTC
CASSPSGLAGSGANVLTF
>TRBJ1-2|-|TRBV5-1|few
TGCGCCAGCAGCGCCACAGGGTCAGGCTATGGCTACACCTTC
CASSATGSGYGYTF
>TRBJ1-2|TRBD1|TRBV6-5|few
TGTGCCAGCAGACTGTATGGACAGGGAAAAGAAGGCTACACCTTC
CASRLYGQGKEGYTF
>TRBJ1-1|TRBD1|TRBV30|-
TGTGCCTCACAGGGGAAATTGTGGACTGAAGCTTTCTTT
CASQGKLWTEAFF
>TRBJ2-5|TRBD2|TRBV7-8|-
TGTGCCAGCAGCTTATCCCGACTAGCGGGGGTTAAGACCCAGTACTTC
CASSLSRLAGVKTQYF
>TRBJ1-1|-|TRBV4-1|-
TGCGCCAGCAGACATGCCGGAGACGTCACTGAAGCTTTCTTT
CASRHAGDVTEAFF
>TRBJ1-2|TRBD1|TRBV6-5|-
TGTGCCAGCAGTTACTCGAGTCGGGACAGGGGGCATGGCTACACCTTC
CASSYSSRDRGHGYTF
>TRBJ1-2|-|TRBV20-1|-
TGCAGTGCTAGATGGCAGGGGATCGGCTACACCTTC
CSARWQGIGYTF
>TRBJ2-5|-|TRBV11-2|many
TGTGCCAGCAGCCCGGGACACCAAGAGACCCAGTACTTC
CASSPGHQETQYF
>TRBJ1-6|TRBD1|TRBV20-1|few
TGCAGTGCTCAGTCAGGGGGTAGCTATAATTCACCCCTCCACTTT
CSAQSGGSYNSPLHF
>TRBJ1-6|-|TRBV4-3|-
TGCGCCAGCAGCCAAGTAACAGGGCCAAATTCACCCCTCCACTTT
CASSQVTGPNSPLHF
>TRBJ1-5|TRBD1|TRBV19|few
TGTGCCAGTAGTCTCGACAGGGCTCAACAGCCCCAGCATTTT
CASSLDRAQQPQHF